The clone carrying this TCR beta chain was counted at least ten times. These data belong to a study of metastatic and nonmetastatic thyroid tumors. Each patient came to thyroid surgery without any prior treatment (of any kind). MiXCR was used by TCRdb to re-call the PCR reads. The data contain some 83,000 clones, about 12% of them singletons. The CDR3 has 18 amino acids. Germline CDR1 SGHAT, CDR2 FQNNGV. V was clipped by 5 bases and J by 0 bases, with 22 bases between them. V is TRBV11-2 and J is TRBJ1-2; D is unresolved. Sample: tumor tissue. This clonotype originated in a female donor with papillary thyroid cancer or a benign thyroid nodule (not recorded which). Some clones in this sample may be carry-over from other donors' samples. CDR3 nucleotides: TGTGCCAGCAGCGCGCGTACTGGAGGTGGGAAGGCTAACTATGGCTACACCTTC. Translating it yields CASSARTGGGKANYGYTF.